The sequence of this T cell receptor (beta chain) was determined in a study of cytomegalovirus exposure and HLA in healthy donors. Study-level information: T cells numbering about 179 million yielded 95 million to 140 million unique TCR beta sequences in an earlier analysis.

Unmatched junction bases numbered 3, after V lost 3 bases and J lost 7 bases. Germline V gene lookup returns CDR1 SGHAT and CDR2 FQNNGV. The CDR3 extends over 13 amino acids. In the PCR, 60 Vbeta and 13 Jbeta primers were used. The method was immunoSEQ multiplex PCR; TCRdb's version includes in-frame clones alone and lacks a portion of them. Among under 60,000 clones listed, 60% to 85% were seen once. The specimen sequenced was PBMCs. The clonotype was recovered from a woman between 40 and 50 years old in good health and CMV-seropositive. This chain uses TRBV11-2 with TRBJ1-2; the match to TRBD1 covers 9 bases. The CDR3 loop is CASSFTDRGGYTF. The CDR3, as DNA: TGTGCCAGCAGCTTCACGGACAGGGGTGGCTACACCTTC.